The 31 T cell receptor beta chains given below trace back to one sample, sequenced in a study of breast tumors, draining lymph nodes, adjacent tissues. Breast cancer patients provided tissue from their axillary draining lymph nodes. In TCRdb, the multiplex PCR reads were re-called with MiXCR into one record per CDR3 protein. The data contain 150,000 to 200,000 distinct CDR3 sequences, 33% of them singletons. Sequencing was carried out using axillary lymph node tissue. The receptors stem from a female donor with breast cancer. Some clones in this sample may be carry-over from other donors' samples.

This clonotype occurred many times. V usage is TRBV3-1 and J usage is TRBJ2-7, with D uncertain. This CDR3 comprises 13 residues. The V gene lost 3 bases and the J gene lost 3 bases, with 9 bases spanning the gap. Germline V gives CDR1 LGHDT, CDR2 YNNKEL (reference sequence). This CDR3 is CASSQSPRYEQYF. The CDR3 region has the DNA TGTGCCAGCAGCCAGTCCCCTCGCTACGAGCAGTACTTC.

V gene TRBV6-5 combines with J gene TRBJ2-5; TRBD2 matches 8 bases. Germline V gene lookup returns CDR1 MNHEY and CDR2 SVGAGI. This CDR3 is built from 15 residues. The trim removed 0 bases at V and 4 bases at J, leaving 4 bases unmatched. The CDR3 coding sequence is TGTGCCAGCAGTTACTCGTTCCGGGGGGGAGAGACCCAGTACTTC. This encodes CASSYSFRGGETQYF.

J is TRBJ2-5 and V is TRBV7-2, with 7 positions matching TRBD1. The germline V gene encodes CDR1 SGHTA and CDR2 FQGNSA. The CDR3 length is 15 residues. J was trimmed by 1 base and V by 0 bases; bases with no gene match: 2. The CDR3 sequence: CASSLAGQAQETQYF. CDR3 nucleotides: TGTGCCAGCAGCTTAGCCGGACAGGCCCAAGAGACCCAGTACTTC.

Concerning this clonotype itself: With a much larger clone just one base away, this may be a read error. This chain links TRBV7-2 with TRBJ2-7, with D tentatively TRBD2 (6 bases). Germline lookup yields CDR1 SGHTA and CDR2 FQGNSA. Trimming stripped 5 bases from V and 0 bases from J, with 14 bases between. This CDR3 spans 15 amino acids. The CDR3 nucleotides are TGTGCCAGCAGCCCCGGACGGGGGAACTCCTACGAGCAGTACTTC. It is translated as CASSPGRGNSYEQYF.

This clonotype has a count of ten or more. The chain uses TRBV9 and TRBJ1-6; D ambiguous. The CDR3 runs 13 residues. V was cut by 0 bases and J by 10 bases, with 8 bases left in between. Germline loops: CDR1 SGDLS, CDR2 YYNGEE. Here the CDR3 reads CASSVGAGSPLHF. The CDR3 region has the DNA TGTGCCAGCAGCGTAGGGGCTGGGTCACCCCTCCACTTT.

This clonotype was observed at least ten times. Here the CDR3 DNA reads TGTGCCAGCAGCCCGAGCTCCTACGAGCAGTACTTC. This codes for CASSPSSYEQYF. The chain recombines TRBV7-2 with TRBJ2-7, with no clear D. The V gene's germline CDR1 is SGHTA and CDR2 FQGNSA. Deletions cut 5 bases from V and 0 bases from J, with 5 bases between. The CDR3 runs to 12 residues.

A remark on this clonotype: This may come from a read error, since a much larger clone is one base off. The chain has TRBV29-1 and TRBJ1-1, with a possible D match to TRBD1 (6 bases). This CDR3 has 13 residues. Looked up from germline, CDR1 is SQVTM and CDR2 is ANQGSEA. Here the CDR3 reads CSVSQGRGTETFF. CDR3 nucleotides: TGCAGCGTTTCCCAGGGGAGGGGCACTGAAACTTTCTTT.

To note about this clonotype: At one end, the junction sequence differs from germline, possibly due to a read error. This chain uses TRBV5-1 with TRBJ2-3; no firm D call. Germline V gene lookup returns CDR1 SGHRS and CDR2 YFSETQ. The CDR3 has 15 residues. CDR3 DNA: TGCGCCAACAGCGTAAAACCCCCTACCACAGATACACAGTATTTT. It specifies CANSVKPPTTDTQYF.

This clonotype was observed at least ten times. This sequence joins TRBV7-8 and TRBJ2-7; 10 bases are a match to TRBD2. The CDR3 length is 20 residues. J lost 4 bases, V lost 1 base, and 19 bases had no gene match. CDR1 and CDR2 (germline): SGHVS, FQNEAQ. The chain's CDR3 is CASSLGLRASGRPARYEQYF. CDR3 nucleotide sequence: TGTGCCAGCAGCTTAGGTCTACGGGCTAGCGGGAGACCTGCTCGATACGAGCAGTACTTC.

This clonotype has a count of ten or more. Given a much more abundant clone one base away, this may be a read error. This chain connects TRBV7-2 to TRBJ2-7, with a tentative D call TRBD1 (6 bases). The CDR3 is 13 amino acids. Germline CDR1 is SGHTA and CDR2 is FQGNSA. CDR3 nucleotides: TGTGCCAGCAGCAAGGACAGAGCCTACGAGCAGTGCTTC. Translation: CASSKDRAYEQCF.

This clonotype was found many times. The genes are TRBV4-1 and TRBJ2-7; TRBD2 aligns across 7 bases. The V gene's germline CDR1 is MGHRA and CDR2 YSYEKL. The CDR3 totals 14 residues. Germline trimming cut 0 bases from V and 6 bases from J; bases unmatched to any gene: 5. The CDR3 nucleotides read TGCGCCAGCAGCCAAGAGGGGAGGGGAAGCGAGCAGTACTTC. Translating gives CASSQEGRGSEQYF.

This clonotype showed up many times. The rearrangement uses TRBV9 and TRBJ2-1; TRBD2 matches 10 bases. Germline values: CDR1 SGDLS, CDR2 YYNGEE. The CDR3 has 15 residues. Unmatched junction bases numbered 9, after V lost 3 bases and J lost 9 bases. The CDR3 DNA sequence: TGTGCCAGCAGCGGGGGGGCTAGCGGGAGTGGTGAGCAGTTCTTC. It encodes CASSGGASGSGEQFF.

Ten or more counts support this clonotype. The chain has TRBV10-2 and TRBJ2-2; 10 bases align to TRBD2. This CDR3 has 16 amino acids. CDR1 is WSHSY and CDR2 is SAAADI in the germline V gene. Trimming took 6 bases from V and 0 from J; bases not matched to a gene: 4. DNA of the CDR3: TGCGCCAGCAGACTAGCGGGAACAACGAACACCGGGGAGCTGTTTTTT. Its translation is CASRLAGTTNTGELFF.

With regard to this clonotype: The CDR3 carries no conserved terminal phenylalanine or tryptophan, so it likely arises from a read error. No DNA is shown, since the ends of the CDR3 on it are uncertain; the CDR3 is the one TCRdb lists. The chain carries TRBV2 and TRBJ1-4; the table calls TRBD1, which could not be checked here. The CDR3 spans 15 residues, counting both ends. Germline V gene data show CDR1 as SNHLY and CDR2 as FYNNEI. The CDR3: CASSEANRYNEKLLS.

The chain carries TRBV29-1 and TRBJ1-3; D ambiguous. V lost 1 base and J lost 4, with 11 bases in between. Germline loops: CDR1 SQVTM, CDR2 ANQGSEA. The CDR3 contains 14 residues. CDR3 sequence reads: CSVEGTSGGNTIYF. CDR3 bases: TGCAGCGTTGAAGGGACTAGCGGGGGAAACACCATATATTTT.

V usage is TRBV20-1 and J usage is TRBJ2-5, with TRBD2 matching 14 bases. Per the germline V gene, CDR1 is DFQATT and CDR2 is SNEGSKA (reference sequence). V lost 3 bases, J lost 6 bases, and 15 bases stayed unmatched. The CDR3 covers 18 residues. The CDR3 loop reads CSARDWTSGGTVLKTQYF. In DNA form, the CDR3 reads TGCAGTGCTAGGGACTGGACTAGCGGGGGGACCGTTCTGAAGACCCAGTACTTC.

This clonotype appeared many times. DNA for the CDR3: TGTGCCAGTAGTTTCGGACTAGCGGGAGCATACGAGCAGTACTTC. Protein product: CASSFGLAGAYEQYF. V and J are TRBV19 and TRBJ2-7, with 13 nucleotides matching TRBD2. CDR3 length equals 15 residues. With 5 bases clipped from V and 4 bases from J, the junction kept 5 bases outside the gene matches. Germline V gives CDR1 LNHDA, CDR2 SQIVND (reference sequence). The full variable domain, rest sourced from reference TRBV19 and TRBJ2-7, is DGGITQSPKYLFRKEGQNVTLSCEQNLNHDAMYWYRQDPGQGLRLIYYSQIVNDFQKGDIAEGYSVSREKKESFPLTVTSAQKNPTAFYLCASSFGLAGAYEQYFGPGTRLTVT.

This sequence joins TRBV5-6 and TRBJ2-3; TRBD1 is a possible D gene (6 bases). The V end lost 1 base, the J end lost 10 bases, and 16 bases lay between the germline ends. The length of the CDR3 is 14 residues. The germline CDR1 and CDR2 sequences are SGHDT and YYEEEE. The CDR3: CASSLTGQFDAQYF. In nucleotides, the CDR3 is TGTGCCAGCAGCTTGACAGGACAGTTCGATGCGCAGTATTTT.

As concerns this clonotype: This sequence may be a read error, since a much larger clone differs from it by one base. This chain joins TRBV13 and TRBJ2-7; 7 bases map to TRBD1. Germline V gene sequence: CDR1 PRHDT, CDR2 FYEKMQ (reference sequence). CDR3 length equals 15 residues. V lost 3 bases to trimming and J lost 0 bases; unmatched junction nucleotides: 5. CDR3 region: CASSFLDRASYEQYF. The CDR3 nucleotides read TGTGCCAGCAGCTTCCTTGACAGGGCCTCCTACGAGCAGTACTTC. Looking up the rest from reference TRBV13 and TRBJ2-7 gives the full variable domain: AAGVIQSPRHLIKEKRETATLKCYPIPRHDTVYWYQQGPGQDPQFLISFYEKMQSDKGSIPDRFSAQQFSDYHSELNMSSLELGDSALYFCASSFLDRASYEQYFGPGTRLTVT.

Details on this clonotype: Germline and junction disagree at one end, which may indicate a read error. The chain joins TRBV7-9 to TRBJ2-6, with D possibly TRBD2 on 5 matching bases. The CDR3 covers 11 residues. The V gene's germline CDR1 is SEHNR and CDR2 FQNEAQ (reference sequence). CDR3 protein: CASTGVNVLTF. The DNA of the CDR3 is TGTGCCAGCACCGGGGTCAACGTCCTGACTTTC.

This clonotype was found once. A single base separates this from a much larger clone, so it may be a read error. This CDR3 is missing its conserved last phenylalanine or tryptophan, likely due to a read error. The rearrangement uses TRBV28 and TRBJ2-2, with 8 bases fitting TRBD1. The CDR3 sequence is 13 residues long. The V and J ends lost 8 bases and 13 bases, in that order; junction bases with no gene match: 12. The germline V gene has CDR1 MDHEN and CDR2 SYDVKM. CDR3 loop: CASGSGQALGLFL. The CDR3 DNA reads as TGTGCCAGCGGCTCGGGACAGGCTTTAGGGCTGTTTCTT.

There are a few counts of this clonotype. This chain links TRBV5-1 with TRBJ1-1; D not resolved. Trimming stripped 7 bases from V and 1 base from J, with 14 bases between. The CDR3 consists of 14 residues. Germline V gene data show CDR1 as SGHRS and CDR2 as YFSETQ. Here the CDR3 reads CASGLNAGNTEAFF. The CDR3 nucleotides are TGCGCCAGCGGGTTAAATGCGGGGAACACTGAAGCTTTCTTT.

This clonotype occurred many times. This chain joins TRBV12-3 or TRBV12-4 and TRBJ2-2; 9 nucleotides match TRBD1. V lost 4 bases and J lost 3; bases outside the gene matches: 3. CDR3 size: 15 residues. The CDR3 nucleotides read TGTGCCAGCAGTTGGGACAGGGCCCACACCGGGGAGCTGTTTTTT. It translates to CASSWDRAHTGELFF.

The chain is built from TRBV7-3 and TRBJ1-6, with D perhaps matching TRBD1 (5 bases). CDR3 length: 14 amino acids. Trimming left V 2 bases short and J 5 bases short, with 7 bases between. The germline V gene encodes CDR1 SGHTA and CDR2 FQGTGA. The CDR3 DNA follows: TGTGCCAGCAGCTTACAAGGGGATAATTCACCCCTCCACTTT. Translated, it gives CASSLQGDNSPLHF.

This clonotype was detected ten times or more. The chain has TRBV12-3 or TRBV12-4 and TRBJ2-2, with TRBD1 matching over 11 bases. The ends lost 3 bases at V and 1 base at J; junction bases unmatched: 10. The CDR3 covers 19 residues. The CDR3 sequence: CASSFMFGGTGGNTGELFF. CDR3 sequence (DNA): TGTGCCAGCAGTTTCATGTTCGGGGGGACAGGGGGGAACACCGGGGAGCTGTTTTTT.

This clonotype was recorded at least ten times. The chain links TRBV19 to TRBJ2-6; 9 bases align to TRBD1. The germline V gene encodes CDR1 LNHDA and CDR2 SQIVND (reference sequence). V trimming: 6 bases; J trimming: 0 bases; junction bases outside the gene matches: 6. The CDR3 runs to 17 residues. The CDR3 here is CASSTGTGSSGANVLTF. CDR3 bases: TGTGCCAGTAGCACCGGGACAGGGTCCTCTGGGGCCAACGTCCTGACTTTC. The variable domain in full, completed from reference TRBV19 and TRBJ2-6, reads DGGITQSPKYLFRKEGQNVTLSCEQNLNHDAMYWYRQDPGQGLRLIYYSQIVNDFQKGDIAEGYSVSREKKESFPLTVTSAQKNPTAFYLCASSTGTGSSGANVLTFGAGSRLTVL.

This clonotype was found many times. A much larger clone sits a single nucleotide away, making a read error possible. This chain connects TRBV20-1 to TRBJ1-5; TRBD1 aligns across 9 bases. V lost 4 bases and J lost 6; bases outside the gene matches: 10. CDR3 length: 15 amino acids. Germline CDR1 and CDR2: DFQATT and SNEGSKA (reference sequence). The chain's CDR3 is CSAIFGDRASQPQHF. CDR3 sequence (DNA): TGCAGTGCTATATTCGGGGACAGGGCCTCTCAGCCCCAGCATTTT.

Regarding this clonotype: A much larger clone is a single base away; this may be a read error. The chain has TRBV9 and TRBJ1-3, with unresolved D. Germline V lookup: CDR1 SGDLS, CDR2 YYNGEE. The CDR3 has 15 amino acids. The CDR3 is CASSVGDRGGNTTYF. Written as DNA, the CDR3 is TGTGCCAGCAGCGTAGGGGATCGGGGAGGAAACACCACATATTTT.

The sample holds many counts of this clonotype. The rearrangement joins TRBV12-3 or TRBV12-4 to TRBJ2-3; possibly TRBD1 for D (6 bases). The V end was cut by 7 bases, the J end by 3 bases, with 17 bases between. The CDR3 sequence is 15 residues long. CDR3 sequence (DNA): TGTGCCAGCACCCCGGGGCAGGGGAGAACAGATACGCAGTATTTT. This codes for CASTPGQGRTDTQYF.

This clonotype has a handful of counts. A much larger clone differs by one base, so this may be a read error. The chain joins TRBV6-6 to TRBJ1-2; D remains ambiguous. The CDR3 is 16 residues long. V was trimmed by 7 bases and J by 3 bases, leaving 21 bases between them. The germline CDR1 and CDR2 sequences are MNHNY and SVGAGI (reference sequence). The CDR3 protein is CASTLGGPPTDYGYTF. The CDR3 nucleotides read TGTGCCAGCACCTTGGGCGGGCCGCCGACTGACTATGGCTACACCTTC.

This clonotype was counted only a few times. A read error may explain this, as a much larger clone is one base away. The V call is TRBV6-1, the J call TRBJ1-6; unclear D gene. Trimming stripped 5 bases from V and 5 bases from J, with 16 bases between. Germline loops: CDR1 MNHNS, CDR2 SASEGT. CDR3 length: 16 amino acids. DNA for the CDR3: TGTGCCAGCAGTCAAGAACCCCTCGTAAATAATTCACCCCTCCACTTT. Encoded protein: CASSQEPLVNNSPLHF.